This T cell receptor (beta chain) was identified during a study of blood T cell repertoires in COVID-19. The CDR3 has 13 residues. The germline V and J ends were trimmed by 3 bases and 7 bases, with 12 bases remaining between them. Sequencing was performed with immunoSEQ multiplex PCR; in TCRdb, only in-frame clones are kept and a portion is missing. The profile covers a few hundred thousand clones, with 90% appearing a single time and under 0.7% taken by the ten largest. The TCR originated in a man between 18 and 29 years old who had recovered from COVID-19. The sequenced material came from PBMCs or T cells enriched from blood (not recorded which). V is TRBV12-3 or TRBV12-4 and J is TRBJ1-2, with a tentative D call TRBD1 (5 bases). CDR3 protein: CASSFEGARGYTF. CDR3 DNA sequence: TGTGCCAGCAGTTTCGAAGGGGCCCGTGGCTACACCTTC.